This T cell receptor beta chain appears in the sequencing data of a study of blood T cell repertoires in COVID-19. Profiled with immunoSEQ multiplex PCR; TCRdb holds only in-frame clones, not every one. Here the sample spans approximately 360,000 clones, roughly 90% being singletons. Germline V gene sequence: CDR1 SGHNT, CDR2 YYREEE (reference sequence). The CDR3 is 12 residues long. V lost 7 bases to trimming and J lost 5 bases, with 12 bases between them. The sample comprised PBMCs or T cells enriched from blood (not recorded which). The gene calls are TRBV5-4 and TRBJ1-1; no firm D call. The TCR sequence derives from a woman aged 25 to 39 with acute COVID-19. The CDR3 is CASEFPLTEAFF. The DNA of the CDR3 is TGTGCCAGCGAATTCCCCCTAACTGAAGCTTTCTTT.